The rows below give T cell receptor beta chains drawn from one sample of a study of Ad26.COV2.S vaccination and SARS-CoV-2 variants. Measured with immunoSEQ multiplex PCR; TCRdb has only the in-frame clones, and not every one. The sample includes 300,000 to 350,000 clones, around four fifths of them seen just once. This sample comprised peripheral blood, obtained in a trial of Ad26.COV2.S vaccine versus placebo. All receptors derive from a person between 18 and 59 years old who received the Ad26.COV2.S COVID-19 vaccine or a placebo. Each CDR3 is given with its conserved first and last residue. A D gene is named only where the DNA matches it firmly. Size is stated for part of the rows, as once, few or many counts, or as a class when the clone is expanded.

clone_size | j_call | d_call | v_call | cdr3_nt | cdr3_aa
- | TRBJ2-1 | - | TRBV5-1 | TGCGCCAGCAGCTTGGCCAACCCCGCTAGAGCAGGGCAGTTCTTC | CASSLANPARAGQFF
- | TRBJ2-5 | - | TRBV30 | TGTGCCTGGAGTTTTAGGAGAGGGGTGGGAGAGACCCAGTACTTC | CAWSFRRGVGETQYF
- | TRBJ2-7 | - | TRBV6-6 | TGTGCCAGCAGGGAGAGCGGACAGTCCTACGAGCAGTACTTC | CASRESGQSYEQYF
- | TRBJ2-1 | - | TRBV5-1 | TGCGCCAGCAGCTTCTGGGAGAATGAGCAGTTCTTC | CASSFWENEQFF
- | TRBJ2-1 | TRBD2 | TRBV5-4 | TGTGCCAGCAGCTACCTAGGACTAGCGGGGGGGCTGGGTGAGCAGTTCTTC | CASSYLGLAGGLGEQFF
- | TRBJ1-2 | - | TRBV7-9 | TGTGCCAGCAGCCGGGACACTTGGAACTATGGCTACACCTTC | CASSRDTWNYGYTF
- | TRBJ1-4 | - | TRBV9 | TGTGCCAGCAGCGTAGAATCGTGGCCTAATGAAAAACTGTTTTTT | CASSVESWPNEKLFF
- | TRBJ1-1 | - | TRBV7-9 | TGTGCCAGCAGCTTACGGTCTGGCAGGGTGAACACTGAAGCTTTCTTT | CASSLRSGRVNTEAFF
- | TRBJ2-2 | - | TRBV11-2 | TGTGCCAGCAGCCACACCCCAATACAGGGCGCCGGGGAGCTGTTTTTT | CASSHTPIQGAGELFF
- | TRBJ1-1 | - | TRBV5-6 | TGTGCCAGCCACCGAGGGCGGCTTGAAGCTTTCTTT | CASHRGRLEAFF
- | TRBJ2-2 | - | TRBV18 | TGTGCCAGCTCACCCCTCGGGAAGAACACCGGGGAGCTGTTTTTT | CASSPLGKNTGELFF
- | TRBJ1-4 | TRBD1 | TRBV28 | TGTGCCAGCAGTGGGGAGGGGGCGGAGGGTGAAAAACTGTTTTTT | CASSGEGAEGEKLFF
- | TRBJ1-3 | - | TRBV5-1 | TGCGCCAGCAGCCCTGAAGTTCTCTCTGGAAACACCATATATTTT | CASSPEVLSGNTIYF
- | TRBJ2-1 | TRBD1 | TRBV6-5 | TGTGCCAGCGCGTCCGACAGGGGAAATGAGCAGTTCTTC | CASASDRGNEQFF
- | TRBJ2-5 | - | TRBV28 | TGTGCCAGCAGACACACCGGGGGGCTGGAGACCCAGTACTTC | CASRHTGGLETQYF
- | TRBJ2-1 | - | TRBV9 | TGTGCCAGCAGCGTATATCCCGGGCCGAGCTCCTACAATGAGCAGTTCTTC | CASSVYPGPSSYNEQFF
- | TRBJ1-1 | - | TRBV27 | TGTGCCAGCAGCAAGATGACAAACGGGAACACTGAAGCTTTCTTT | CASSKMTNGNTEAFF
- | TRBJ2-3 | TRBD1 | TRBV19 | TGTGCCAGTAGTATAATATCAGGGGGATCAGATACGCAGTATTTT | CASSIISGGSDTQYF
- | TRBJ1-5 | - | TRBV19 | TGTGCCAGTAGTCCGCGAACGGGCCTCTCCTTCAATCAGCCCCAGCATTTT | CASSPRTGLSFNQPQHF
- | TRBJ2-5 | TRBD1 | TRBV9 | TGTGCCAGCAGCGCCCGACAGGGGATAGGGACCCAGTACTTC | CASSARQGIGTQYF
- | TRBJ2-3 | - | TRBV9 | TGTGCCAGCAGCGTATTTGAGAGCACAGATACGCAGTATTTT | CASSVFESTDTQYF
many | TRBJ1-6 | - | TRBV9 | TGTGCCAGCAGCCGGGACTTTTCTGATTCACCCCTCCACTTT | CASSRDFSDSPLHF
- | TRBJ1-2 | - | TRBV2 | TGTGCCAGCAGTGAACCCCGGGCCGGTTATGGCTACACCTTC | CASSEPRAGYGYTF
- | TRBJ1-1 | - | TRBV27 | TGTGCCAGCACTACTGGGGCGAACACTGAAGCTTTCTTT | CASTTGANTEAFF
- | TRBJ1-2 | - | TRBV28 | TGTGCCAGCAGTGGCTCGGGACCTACGGGCTATGGCTACACCTTC | CASSGSGPTGYGYTF
- | TRBJ1-1 | - | TRBV10-1 | TGCGCCAGCAGTGAGTCGCCAGGGAGACAGACTGAAGCTTTCTTT | CASSESPGRQTEAFF
- | TRBJ2-3 | - | TRBV9 | TGTGCCAGCAGCGTAGACCCTAGCACAGATACGCAGTATTTT | CASSVDPSTDTQYF
- | TRBJ2-5 | - | TRBV24-1 | TGTGCCACCAGTGATGCCCACCAAGAGACCCAGTACTTC | CATSDAHQETQYF
many | TRBJ1-1 | - | TRBV7-9 | TGTGCCAGCAGCTTTCCCAGGTCACTGGGCACTGAAGCTTTCTTT | CASSFPRSLGTEAFF
- | TRBJ2-5 | - | TRBV3-1/TRBV3-2 | TGTGCCAGCAGCCATGATGCGAGGGGGACCCAGTACTTC | CASSHDARGTQYF
once | TRBJ2-5 | TRBD1 | TRBV6-5 | TGTGCCAGCAGATTGGACAGGGGGCAAGAGACCCAGTACTTC | CASRLDRGQETQYF
- | TRBJ1-1 | - | TRBV5-6 | TGTGCCAGCACGCTCTCCGTTTTGGGCACTGAAGCTTTCTTT | CASTLSVLGTEAFF
many | TRBJ2-5 | - | TRBV5-8 | TGTGCCAGCACCCAGGCGGGACTCCCGTATACCCAGTACTTC | CASTQAGLPYTQYF
- | TRBJ2-7 | TRBD1 | TRBV6-1 | TGTGCCAGCAGTGAAGCCCCGACAGGGGGTCTCTACGAGCAGTACTTC | CASSEAPTGGLYEQYF
- | TRBJ1-4 | - | TRBV9 | TGTGCCAGCAGCCACAGGGATGCAACTAATGAAAAACTGTTTTTT | CASSHRDATNEKLFF
few | TRBJ1-4 | - | TRBV28 | TGTGCCAGCAACGGGGGGGTACGAGAAAAACTGTTTTTT | CASNGGVREKLFF
- | TRBJ2-6 | - | TRBV19 | TGTGCCAGTAGTACACGTCACTCTGGGGCCAACGTCCTGACTTTC | CASSTRHSGANVLTF
few | TRBJ2-5 | TRBD2 | TRBV7-9 | TGTGCCAGCAGCGGACTAGCGGGGGCCTTGCAAGAGACCCAGTACTTC | CASSGLAGALQETQYF
- | TRBJ1-6 | TRBD1 | TRBV5-1 | TGCGCCAGCAGCTTGGCCGGGACAGGGGATTCACCCCTCCACTTT | CASSLAGTGDSPLHF
once | TRBJ2-2 | TRBD2 | TRBV6-5 | TGTGCCAGCAGTTACCTGCCTAGCGGCGCCGGGGAGCTGTTTTTT | CASSYLPSGAGELFF
- | TRBJ1-4 | TRBD1 | TRBV6-6 | TGTGCCAGCAACGGACAGGGGGCGCTTGAGTATGAAAAACTGTTTTTT | CASNGQGALEYEKLFF
- | TRBJ1-5 | - | TRBV5-1 | TGCGCCAGCAGCCTACAGGGAGGAAATCAGCCCCAGCATTTT | CASSLQGGNQPQHF
- | TRBJ1-4 | - | TRBV9 | TGTGCCAGCAGCGTAGGCGGGTCAGCGGAAAAACTGTTTTTT | CASSVGGSAEKLFF
once | TRBJ1-6 | - | TRBV2 | TGTGCCAGCAGTGATAAGGGAGGACGTAATAATTCACCCCTCCACTTT | CASSDKGGRNNSPLHF
few | TRBJ2-1 | - | TRBV29-1 | TGCAGCGAATCTCCCGGTTCCTACAATGAGCAGTTCTTC | CSESPGSYNEQFF
- | TRBJ1-2 | - | TRBV24-1 | TGTGCCACCAGTGATTTTTCGGCTAATGGCTACACCTTC | CATSDFSANGYTF
- | TRBJ2-4 | TRBD1 | TRBV28 | TGTGCCAGCAGTGACAGGGGTCTGTCTCGAGCCAAAAACATTCAGTACTTC | CASSDRGLSRAKNIQYF
- | TRBJ1-2 | - | TRBV7-9 | TGTGCCAGCAGCGGATACGGACAGAACTATGGCTACACCTTC | CASSGYGQNYGYTF
- | TRBJ2-2 | - | TRBV5-4 | TGTGCCAGCAGCTTGGCCAGGGGAATCGGGGAGCTGTTTTTT | CASSLARGIGELFF
- | TRBJ2-1 | - | TRBV29-1 | TGCAGCGAACTAGAGTACAATGAGCAGTTCTTC | CSELEYNEQFF
- | TRBJ1-1 | TRBD1 | TRBV7-9 | TGTGCCAGCAGCCCGGGACAGTGGGACGTTGAAGCTTTCTTT | CASSPGQWDVEAFF
- | TRBJ2-2 | - | TRBV9 | TGTGCCAGCAGCGTAGCCTCGGACTGGGGAAGTGGTACCGGGGAGCTGTTTTTT | CASSVASDWGSGTGELFF
- | TRBJ2-1 | - | TRBV28 | TGTGCCAGCAGTTCCGAGGACGAGCAGTTCTTC | CASSSEDEQFF
- | TRBJ1-1 | - | TRBV24-1 | TGTGCCACCAGCAGAAGTAAGGACACTGAAGCTTTCTTT | CATSRSKDTEAFF